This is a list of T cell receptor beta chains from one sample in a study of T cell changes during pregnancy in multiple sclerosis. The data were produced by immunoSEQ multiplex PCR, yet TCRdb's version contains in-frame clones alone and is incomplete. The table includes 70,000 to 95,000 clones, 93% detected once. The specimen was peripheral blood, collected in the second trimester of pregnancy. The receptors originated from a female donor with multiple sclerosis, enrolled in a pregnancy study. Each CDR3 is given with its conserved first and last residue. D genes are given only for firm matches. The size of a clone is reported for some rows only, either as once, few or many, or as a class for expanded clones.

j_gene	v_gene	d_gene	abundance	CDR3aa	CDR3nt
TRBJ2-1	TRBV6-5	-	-	CASRLGLFNEQFF	TGTGCCAGCCGACTAGGACTATTCAATGAGCAGTTCTTC
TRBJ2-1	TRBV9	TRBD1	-	CASSDRDRGNEQFF	TGTGCCAGCAGCGACCGGGACAGGGGAAATGAGCAGTTCTTC
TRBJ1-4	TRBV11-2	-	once	CASSSFATNEKLFF	TGTGCCAGCAGCTCCTTTGCAACTAATGAAAAACTGTTTTTT
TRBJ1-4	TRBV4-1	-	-	CASSLLGVREKLFF	TGCGCCAGCAGCCTATTGGGAGTACGAGAAAAACTGTTTTTT
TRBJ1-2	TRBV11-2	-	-	CASRSWGRQGVDLYGYTF	TGTGCCAGCAGGTCCTGGGGCAGGCAAGGGGTGGATCTCTATGGCTACACCTTC
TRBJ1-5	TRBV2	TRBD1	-	CASSENRGDQPQHF	TGTGCCAGCAGTGAAAACAGGGGCGATCAGCCCCAGCATTTT
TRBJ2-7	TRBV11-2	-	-	CASSLGSLLGGGNTYEQYF	TGTGCCAGCAGCTTAGGATCCCTACTCGGAGGGGGCAACACCTACGAGCAGTACTTC
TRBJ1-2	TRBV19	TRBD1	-	CASSINLDRPYYGRIENYGYTF	TGTGCCAGTAGTATAAACCTGGACAGGCCTTATTATGGGCGTATAGAGAACTATGGCTACACCTTC
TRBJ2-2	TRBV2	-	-	CASSEALVTRGPNTGELFF	TGTGCCAGCAGTGAAGCGCTTGTGACCAGGGGCCCGAACACCGGGGAGCTGTTTTTT
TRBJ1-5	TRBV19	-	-	CASSIGTASNQPQHF	TGTGCCAGTAGTATCGGAACAGCTAGCAATCAGCCCCAGCATTTT
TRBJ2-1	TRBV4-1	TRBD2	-	CASSRGEGEQFF	TGCGCCAGCAGCCGGGGGGAGGGTGAGCAGTTCTTC
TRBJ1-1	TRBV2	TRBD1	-	CASSRDSTNTEAFF	TGTGCCAGCAGCCGGGACAGCACGAACACTGAAGCTTTCTTT
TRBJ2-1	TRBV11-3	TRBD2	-	CASALAGGNEQFF	TGTGCCAGCGCTTTAGCGGGGGGGAATGAGCAGTTCTTC
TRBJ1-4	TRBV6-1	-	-	CASSGHGSEKLFF	TGTGCCAGCAGTGGCCACGGGAGCGAAAAACTGTTTTTT
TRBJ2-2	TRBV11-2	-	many	CASSFLASGELFF	TGTGCCAGCAGCTTTCTAGCATCCGGGGAGCTGTTTTTT
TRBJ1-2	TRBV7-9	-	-	CASTLEGGGYTF	TGTGCCAGCACCCTAGAAGGAGGTGGCTACACCTTC
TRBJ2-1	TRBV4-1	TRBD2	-	CASSQGGASSGRAYNEQFF	TGCGCCAGCAGCCAGGGGGGGGCTTCTAGCGGGAGGGCCTACAATGAGCAGTTCTTC
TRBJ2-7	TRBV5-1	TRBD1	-	CASSPPRGPGEQYF	TGCGCCAGCAGCCCCCCCAGGGGGCCGGGCGAGCAGTACTTC
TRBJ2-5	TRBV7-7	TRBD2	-	CASSTSGGVETQYF	TGTGCTAGCAGCACTAGCGGGGGCGTGGAGACCCAGTACTTC
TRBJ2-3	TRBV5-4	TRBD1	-	CASSSDRGTDTQYF	TGTGCCAGCAGCTCGGACAGGGGAACAGATACGCAGTATTTT
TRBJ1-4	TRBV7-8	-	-	CASSIYPEKLFF	TGTGCCAGCAGCATCTATCCAGAAAAACTGTTTTTT
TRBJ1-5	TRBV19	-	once	CASSTAGYNQPQHF	TGTGCCAGTTCCACCGCAGGGTACAATCAGCCCCAGCATTTT
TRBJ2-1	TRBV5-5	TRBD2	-	CASRDGHSGGEQFF	TGTGCCAGCAGGGATGGGCATAGCGGGGGGGAGCAGTTCTTC
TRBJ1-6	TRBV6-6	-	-	CASSLINSPLHF	TGTGCCAGCAGTCTAATTAATTCACCCCTCCACTTT
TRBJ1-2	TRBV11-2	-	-	CASSPTGNYGYTF	TGTGCCAGCAGCCCTACAGGGAACTATGGCTACACCTTC
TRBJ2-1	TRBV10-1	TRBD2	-	CASSESTSGGEQFF	TGCGCCAGCAGTGAGTCCACTAGCGGGGGGGAGCAGTTCTTC
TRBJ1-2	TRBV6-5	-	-	CASSYSGGRYGYTF	TGTGCCAGCAGTTACTCTGGAGGCCGGTATGGCTACACCTTC
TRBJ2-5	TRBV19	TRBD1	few	CASSTGQGETQYF	TGTGCCAGTAGTACGGGACAGGGGGAGACCCAGTACTTC
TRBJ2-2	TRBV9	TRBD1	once	CASTSPGQGAGELFF	TGTGCCAGCACCTCACCGGGACAGGGTGCCGGGGAGCTGTTTTTT
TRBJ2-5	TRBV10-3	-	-	CAISGTDQETQYF	TGTGCCATCAGTGGGACAGACCAAGAGACCCAGTACTTC
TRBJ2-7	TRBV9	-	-	CASSVSPLAEYEQYF	TGTGCCAGCAGCGTTTCGCCCCTCGCTGAGTACGAGCAGTACTTC
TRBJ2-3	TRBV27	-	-	CASSPRQDADTQYF	TGTGCCAGCAGTCCAAGACAGGATGCAGATACGCAGTATTTT
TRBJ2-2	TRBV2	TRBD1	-	CASSNKLRGQGDTGELFF	TGTGCCAGCAGTAATAAACTTAGGGGACAGGGGGACACCGGGGAGCTGTTTTTT
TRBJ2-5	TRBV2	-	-	CASSETPWYQETQYF	TGTGCCAGCAGTGAGACTCCTTGGTACCAAGAGACCCAGTACTTC
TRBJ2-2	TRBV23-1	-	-	CASSQGRGPGELFF	TGCGCCAGCAGTCAAGGCAGGGGACCCGGGGAGCTGTTTTTT
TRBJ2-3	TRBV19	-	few	CASSIGWRGRSITDTQYF	TGTGCCAGTAGTATCGGGTGGCGGGGGCGATCTATCACAGATACGCAGTATTTT
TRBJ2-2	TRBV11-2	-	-	CASSPNAALTGELFF	TGTGCCAGCAGCCCAAACGCGGCGCTCACCGGGGAGCTGTTTTTT
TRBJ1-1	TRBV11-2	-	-	CASSSNSPIEAFF	TGTGCCAGCAGTTCGAACAGTCCCATCGAAGCTTTCTTT
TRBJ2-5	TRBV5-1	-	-	CASSMRGGRLETQYF	TGCGCCAGCAGCATGAGGGGGGGCCGGTTGGAGACCCAGTACTTC
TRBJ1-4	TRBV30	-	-	CAWSLRNNEKLFF	TGTGCCTGGAGTCTACGAAACAATGAAAAACTGTTTTTT
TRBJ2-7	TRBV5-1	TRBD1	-	CASSIEGQAYEQYF	TGCGCCAGCAGCATTGAAGGACAGGCCTACGAGCAGTACTTC
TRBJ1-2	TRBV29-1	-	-	CSVVSGQAYTF	TGCAGCGTTGTAAGCGGTCAGGCCTACACCTTC
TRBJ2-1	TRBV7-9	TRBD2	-	CASSYPFGGIYGDNEQFF	TGTGCCAGCAGCTACCCGTTCGGGGGGATCTATGGAGACAATGAGCAGTTCTTC
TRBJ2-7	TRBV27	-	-	CASSLKTGHYEQYF	TGTGCCAGCAGTTTAAAAACAGGGCACTACGAGCAGTACTTC
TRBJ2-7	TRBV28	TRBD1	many	CASRPGQGFFEQYF	TGTGCCAGCAGACCGGGACAGGGATTCTTCGAGCAGTACTTC
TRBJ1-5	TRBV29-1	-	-	CSVEDGGGFGNQPQHF	TGCAGCGTTGAAGATGGGGGAGGTTTCGGCAATCAGCCCCAGCATTTT
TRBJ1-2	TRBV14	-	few	CASSQGQRPHYGYTF	TGTGCCAGCAGCCAAGGACAGCGTCCCCACTATGGCTACACCTTC
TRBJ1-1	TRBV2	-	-	CASSDSMNTEAFF	TGTGCCAGCAGTGACAGTATGAACACTGAAGCTTTCTTT
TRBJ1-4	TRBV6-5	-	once	CASSYSNGGNNEKLFF	TGTGCCAGCAGTTACTCGAACGGGGGAAATAATGAAAAACTGTTTTTT
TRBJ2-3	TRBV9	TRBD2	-	CASSVGAGGVSTDTQYF	TGTGCCAGCAGCGTAGGAGCCGGGGGGGTAAGCACAGATACGCAGTATTTT
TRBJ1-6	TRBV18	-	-	CASSPYRSNSPLHF	TGTGCCAGCTCACCATACAGATCTAATTCACCCCTCCACTTT
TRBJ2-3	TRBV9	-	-	CASSVEAWKTDTQYF	TGTGCCAGCAGCGTAGAAGCGTGGAAGACAGATACGCAGTATTTT
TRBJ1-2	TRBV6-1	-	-	CASSGNLLANYGYTF	TGTGCCAGCAGTGGAAATTTATTAGCTAACTATGGCTACACCTTC
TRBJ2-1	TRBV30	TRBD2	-	CAWTSGSYNEQFF	TGTGCCTGGACTAGCGGCTCGTACAATGAGCAGTTCTTC
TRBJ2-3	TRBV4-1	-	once	CASSQGLTTDTQYF	TGCGCCAGCAGCCAAGGACTAACCACAGATACGCAGTATTTT
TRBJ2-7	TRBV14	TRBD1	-	CASSQDRGLGEQYF	TGTGCCAGCAGCCAAGACAGGGGGCTCGGCGAGCAGTACTTC
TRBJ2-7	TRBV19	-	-	CASSVTGLSYEQYF	TGTGCCAGTAGTGTCACAGGGCTCTCCTACGAGCAGTACTTC
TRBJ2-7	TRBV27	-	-	CASSLSGAGGYEQYF	TGTGCCAGCAGTTTATCAGGGGCCGGGGGTTACGAGCAGTACTTC
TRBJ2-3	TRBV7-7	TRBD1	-	CASSSGTGGSDTQYF	TGTGCTAGCAGCTCGGGGACAGGGGGCTCAGATACGCAGTATTTT